This entry is about one T cell receptor (beta chain). The sample belongs to a study of blood T cell repertoires in COVID-19. Overall study context: The samples span acute and convalescent COVID-19 from the United States, Italy and Spain.

Participant reports of clinical history set cohort assignment. People in the exposed group encountered a COVID-19 case within 2 weeks before entering the study. The CDR3 has 15 amino acids. Trimming took off 1 base at V and 1 base at J, with 10 bases between the two ends. The V gene's germline CDR1 is MNHEY and CDR2 SMNVEV (reference sequence). Source study methods: Reference gene primer amplification gave nucleated cell count estimates. Only in-frame clones appear in the TCRdb table, and some are missing; sequencing was by immunoSEQ multiplex PCR. V and J calls and clone size follow that table, whereas D and trimming were derived from the DNA. Of about 370,000 clones in the sample, roughly nine tenths were seen once.

The chain is built from TRBV27 and TRBJ1-1, with D uncertain. Sequenced: PBMCs or T cells enriched from blood (not recorded which). The clonotype originates from a woman aged 40 to 49 who had been exposed to COVID-19. The CDR3 DNA reads as TGTGCCAGCAGTTTATTGGGTGGAGGGAACACTGAAGCTTTCTTT. It translates to CASSLLGGGNTEAFF.